Below, 22 T cell receptor beta chains from the same sample are listed, as sequenced in a study of blood T cells in healthy people across ages. With a J-beta primer mix and a sample-barcoded 5' primer, a second PCR ran 7 to 11 cycles. TCRdb itself ran the 5' RACE reads through MiXCR, one entry per CDR3 protein. The table lists around 800,000 distinct CDR3 sequences, about 48% of them singletons. The sample taken for sequencing was blood. The receptors were sampled from a man older than 75 in good health.

This sequence joins TRBV4-2 and TRBJ2-5; 8 nucleotides agree with TRBD2. V trimming: 5 bases; J trimming: 2 bases; junction bases outside the gene matches: 7. The CDR3 spans 15 residues. The germline V gene has CDR1 LGHNA and CDR2 YNFKEQ. CDR3 in amino acids: CASSGSTSAQETQYF. CDR3 nucleotide sequence: TGTGCCAGCAGCGGTTCGACTAGCGCGCAAGAGACCCAGTACTTC.

V usage is TRBV5-1 and J usage is TRBJ2-6, with TRBD1 matching over 7 bases. CDR3 length: 19 residues. Germline CDR1 reads SGHRS; CDR2 reads YFSETQ. The V segment lost 4 bases and the J segment 0 bases; nucleotides outside the gene matches: 13. CDR3 DNA sequence: TGCGCCAGCAGCATGTTCGGACAGGAAAACCTCTCTGGGGCCAACGTCCTGACTTTC. Its protein product is CASSMFGQENLSGANVLTF. The full variable domain, completed using reference TRBV5-1 and TRBJ2-6, is KAGVTQTPRYLIKTRGQQVTLSCSPISGHRSVSWYQQTPGQGLQFLFEYFSETQRNKGNFPGRFSGRQFSNSRSEMNVSTLELGDSALYLCASSMFGQENLSGANVLTFGAGSRLTVL.

The chain links TRBV27 to TRBJ1-4, with a possible D match to TRBD1 (5 bases). The germline gives CDR1 MNHEY, CDR2 SMNVEV (reference sequence). The CDR3 is 14 residues long. V was trimmed by 3 bases and J by 7 bases, leaving 12 bases between them. DNA for the CDR3: TGTGCCAGCAGTTTCGAGGGGAGAAGTGAAAAACTGTTTTTT. Amino acids: CASSFEGRSEKLFF.

V gene TRBV6-2 or TRBV6-3 combines with J gene TRBJ2-3, with D perhaps matching TRBD2 (6 bases). The CDR3 covers 13 residues. Germline V gives CDR1 MNHEY, CDR2 SVGEGT. The V and J ends lost 2 bases and 14 bases respectively, with 17 bases between them. The CDR3 nucleotides read TGTGCCAGCAGTTACGGAGGGCACAGATACGCGTATTTT. This codes for CASSYGGHRYAYF.

This chain connects TRBV3-1 to TRBJ2-3; D not certain. The germline V gene encodes CDR1 LGHDT and CDR2 YNNKEL (reference sequence). CDR3 size: 16 residues. V gave up 0 bases and J gave up 14 bases, with 24 bases separating them. The CDR3 here is CASSQDPVLKHRDAYF. Here the CDR3 DNA reads TGTGCCAGCAGCCAAGATCCCGTACTGAAGCACAGAGACGCGTATTTT.

This chain connects TRBV20-1 to TRBJ2-7; 7 bases match TRBD2. This CDR3 contains 16 residues. Germline V gene sequence: CDR1 DFQATT, CDR2 SNEGSKA (reference sequence). V lost 7 bases, J lost 1 base, and 16 bases stayed unmatched. The CDR3 bases are TGCAGTGGCGGGGGAATGGGCTGGCGGGAGTCCTACGAGCAGTACTTC. The encoded protein is CSGGGMGWRESYEQYF.

The sample holds a few counts of this clonotype. The gene calls are TRBV7-9 and TRBJ2-7, with 8 bases aligning to TRBD1. Gene TRBJ2-5 matches the end of the DNA better, so the J call may be wrong. The CDR3 spans 14 residues. CDR1 and CDR2 from the germline V gene are SEHNR and FQNEAQ (reference sequence). The CDR3 DNA sequence: TGTGCCAGCAGCTCCCAGGGGGCGAAAGAGACCCAGTACTTC. Translated: CASSSQGAKETQYF.

This clonotype was found a few times. The chain joins TRBV28 to TRBJ2-1; 13 positions match TRBD2. Germline lookup yields CDR1 MDHEN and CDR2 SYDVKM. Germline trimming cut 3 bases from V and 9 bases from J; bases unmatched to any gene: 5. The CDR3 has 15 amino acids. The CDR3 here is CASSFGLAGESEQFF. The DNA for the CDR3 is TGTGCCAGCAGTTTCGGACTAGCGGGAGAGAGTGAGCAGTTCTTC.

This sequence joins TRBV29-1 and TRBJ1-1, with D uncertain. Germline V gene lookup returns CDR1 SQVTM and CDR2 ANQGSEA. The CDR3 covers 13 residues. The V end lost 1 base, the J end lost 5 bases, and 11 bases lay between the germline ends. As DNA, the CDR3 is TGCAGCGTTGAAGGTACTGGTGGGACTGAAGCTTTCTTT. Its translation is CSVEGTGGTEAFF.

This clonotype turned up a few times. This rearrangement joins TRBV10-3 to TRBJ2-3, with D uncertain. Trimming removed 2 bases from V and 1 base from J, with 7 bases in between. Germline V lookup: CDR1 ENHRY, CDR2 SYGVKD. The CDR3 is 14 residues long. CDR3 in amino acids: CAISEGRRTDTQYF. The DNA of the CDR3 is TGTGCCATCAGTGAGGGCAGACGCACAGATACGCAGTATTTT.

About this clonotype itself: One end of the junction varies from germline; a read error may be responsible. J is TRBJ2-7 and V is TRBV29-1; maybe TRBD2 (5 bases). The CDR3 is 14 amino acids. Germline CDR1 reads SQVTM; CDR2 reads ANQGSEA. This chain's CDR3 is CSVRGGLSSYERYF. The CDR3 DNA reads TGCAGCGTGCGAGGAGGCCTAAGCTCCTACGAGCGGTACTTC.

This sequence joins TRBV12-3 or TRBV12-4 and TRBJ2-4, with 7 positions matching TRBD2. V shed 3 bases and J 6 bases; nucleotides not matched to a gene: 11. The CDR3 sequence is 16 residues long. CDR3 sequence reads: CASSLGGVPFGNIQYF. In DNA, the CDR3 is TGTGCCAGCAGTTTGGGGGGGGTACCATTCGGAAACATTCAGTACTTC.

The chain uses TRBV13 and TRBJ2-1; a possible D gene is TRBD2 (5 bases). This CDR3 is 16 amino acids long. With 5 bases removed from V and 9 bases from J, the gap between germline ends came to 23 bases. CDR1 PRHDT and CDR2 FYEKMQ come from the germline V gene (reference sequence). This CDR3 reads CASSLYDVGVRAEQFF. The CDR3 DNA is TGTGCCAGCAGCCTTTATGATGTCGGGGTTCGGGCTGAGCAGTTCTTC.

The chain employs TRBV11-2 and TRBJ2-3; D may correspond to TRBD1 or TRBD2 (6 bases each). This CDR3 comprises 18 residues. Trimming left V 1 base short and J 14 bases short, with 31 bases between. Germline-derived CDR1 and CDR2 are SGHAT and FQNNGV. In DNA, the CDR3 is TGTGCCAGCAGCTTAGTTAGGTCTTCGGGGGCATCTGGCAGAGACGCGTATTTT. Its protein is CASSLVRSSGASGRDAYF.

This clonotype was recorded a few times. V gene TRBV7-2 combines with J gene TRBJ2-1; TRBD2 aligns across 13 bases. This CDR3 spans 16 amino acids. The V gene's germline CDR1 is SGHTA and CDR2 FQGNSA. Losses at the gene ends were 8 bases for V and 2 bases for J; bases not matched to a gene: 6. The CDR3 region has the DNA TGTGCCAGCGAGGGACTAGCGGGGCTCCCCTACAATGAGCAGTTCTTC. Translation gives CASEGLAGLPYNEQFF.

V and J are TRBV7-2 and TRBJ2-5, with TRBD2 identical over 8 bases. The CDR3 length is 16 residues. The germline CDR1 and CDR2 sequences are SGHTA and FQGNSA. J lost 11 bases, V lost 1 base, and 15 bases had no gene match. CDR3 nucleotide sequence: TGTGCCAGCAGCTTAGTGGGTAGCGGGGTCTACAATGAGCAGTACTTC. Translated, it gives CASSLVGSGVYNEQYF.

This clonotype was recorded only once. The J gene is TRBJ2-4, the V gene TRBV7-2; 9 bases align to TRBD1. The end of the DNA fits TRBJ2-5 better, so the J call may be wrong. This CDR3 is built from 15 residues. Germline CDR1 is SGHTA and CDR2 is FQGNSA. The CDR3 DNA sequence: TGTGCCAGCAGTGGACAGGGGTTTAGTTCAGAGACCCAGTACTTC. Its protein is CASSGQGFSSETQYF.

J is TRBJ2-4 and V is TRBV2; D may correspond to TRBD1 or TRBD2 (5 bases each). This CDR3 contains 16 residues. From germline, CDR1 is SNHLY and CDR2 FYNNEI. Trimming shortened V by 6 bases and J by 1 base, and 16 bases separated the two germline ends. The chain's CDR3 is CASSLVEGPAKNIQYF. The CDR3 DNA is TGTGCCAGCAGCTTAGTTGAGGGGCCGGCCAAAAACATTCAGTACTTC.

This clonotype was picked up a small number of times. The chain has TRBV12-3 or TRBV12-4 and TRBJ2-1; 7 nucleotides line up with TRBD1. With 6 bases clipped from V and 7 bases from J, the junction kept 0 bases outside the gene matches. The CDR3 spans 11 residues. The CDR3 nucleotides are TGTGCCAGCAGGACAGGGAATGAGCAGTTCTTC. It specifies CASRTGNEQFF.

The chain has TRBV28 and TRBJ2-7; 11 positions agree with TRBD2. Germline CDR1 MDHEN, CDR2 SYDVKM. The V segment lost 5 bases and the J segment 7 bases; nucleotides outside the gene matches: 10. The CDR3 extends over 15 amino acids. The CDR3 region has the DNA TGTGCCAGCAGTCCCGGGACTAGCGGTCTGGATGAGCAGTACTTC. Amino acids: CASSPGTSGLDEQYF. Full variable domain (remainder filled in from reference TRBV28 and TRBJ2-7): DVKVTQSSRYLVKRTGEKVFLECVQDMDHENMFWYRQDPGLGLRLIYFSYDVKMKEKGDIPEGYSVSREKKERFSLILESASTNQTSMYLCASSPGTSGLDEQYFGPGTRLTVT.

The rearrangement links TRBV7-3 to TRBJ1-6; D may be TRBD1 (6 bases). CDR3 length: 15 amino acids. Germline V CDR1 and CDR2: SGHTA, FQGTGA. Trimming left V 2 bases short and J 7 bases short, with 12 bases between. The CDR3: CASSLLGGRNSPLHF. CDR3 nucleotide sequence: TGTGCCAGCAGCTTACTGGGGGGGCGCAATTCACCCCTCCACTTT.

This sequence joins TRBV11-2 and TRBJ1-1; D call uncertain. Trimming shortened V by 5 bases and J by 7 bases, and 8 bases separated the two germline ends. Germline values: CDR1 SGHAT, CDR2 FQNNGV. The CDR3 contains 11 residues. CDR3 amino acids: CASSPVFEAFF. The DNA of the CDR3 is TGTGCCAGCAGCCCGGTTTTTGAAGCTTTCTTT.